This TCR beta chain is drawn from a study of graft-versus-host responses after intestinal transplantation. Whole-study findings and limits: Levels of circulating GvH clones at their peak were associated with early post-transplant HvG declines.

Comments on this clone: The antigen is unknown.

Trimming removed 2 bases at V and 4 bases at J, with 7 bases between. Germline V gives CDR1 MNHNS, CDR2 SASEGT. This CDR3 has 13 residues. The protocol was immunoSEQ multiplex PCR, while the TCRdb copy is restricted to in-frame clones and leaves out a portion. The sample includes about 57,000 clones, 70% to 90% of them seen just once. The input for sequencing was PBMCs, taken 26 days after transplant. The receptor's source is a human patient who received an intestinal transplant, so some T cells may come from the graft donor. The chain recombines TRBV6-1 with TRBJ2-3, with D hard to call. The CDR3 spells CASSEISPDTQYF. CDR3 DNA: TGTGCCAGCAGTGAAATTAGTCCAGATACGCAGTATTTT.